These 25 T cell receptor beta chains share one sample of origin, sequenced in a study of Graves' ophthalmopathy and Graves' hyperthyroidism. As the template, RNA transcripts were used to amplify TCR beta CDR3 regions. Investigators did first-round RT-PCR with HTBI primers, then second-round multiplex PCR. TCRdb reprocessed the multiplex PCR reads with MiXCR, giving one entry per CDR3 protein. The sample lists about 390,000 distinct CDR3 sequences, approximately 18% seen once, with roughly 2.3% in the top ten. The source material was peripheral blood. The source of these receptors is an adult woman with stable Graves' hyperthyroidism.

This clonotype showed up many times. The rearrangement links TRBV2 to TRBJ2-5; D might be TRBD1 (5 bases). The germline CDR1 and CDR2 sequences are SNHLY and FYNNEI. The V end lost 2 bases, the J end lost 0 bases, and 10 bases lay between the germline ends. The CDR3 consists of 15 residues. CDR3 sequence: CASSEWGGHQETQYF. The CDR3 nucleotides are TGTGCCAGCAGTGAATGGGGCGGACACCAAGAGACCCAGTACTTC.

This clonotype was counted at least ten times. CDR3 nucleotide sequence: TGCAGTGCGTCAGACAGGGGGCTTGTTAACTATGGCTACACCTTC. It is translated as CSASDRGLVNYGYTF. The chain couples TRBV20-1 to TRBJ1-2, with 10 positions matching TRBD1. The germline CDR1 and CDR2 sequences are DFQATT and SNEGSKA (reference sequence). This CDR3 is 15 amino acids long. V shed 6 bases, J shed 1 base, and the junction held 8 bases outside the gene matches.

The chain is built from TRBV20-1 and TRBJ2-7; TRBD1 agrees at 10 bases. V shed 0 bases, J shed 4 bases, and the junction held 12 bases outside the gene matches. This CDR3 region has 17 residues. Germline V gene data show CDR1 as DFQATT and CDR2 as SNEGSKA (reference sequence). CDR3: CSARDPLGTGARYEQYF. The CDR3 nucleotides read TGCAGTGCTAGAGACCCGTTGGGGACAGGGGCAAGATACGAGCAGTACTTC.

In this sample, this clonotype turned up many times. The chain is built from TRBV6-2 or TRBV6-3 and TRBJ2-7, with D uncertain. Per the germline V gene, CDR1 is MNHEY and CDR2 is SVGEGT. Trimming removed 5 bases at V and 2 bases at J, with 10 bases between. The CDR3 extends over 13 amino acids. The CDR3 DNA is TGTGCCAGCAGTGACCACACAGCCTACGAGCAGTACTTC. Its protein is CASSDHTAYEQYF.

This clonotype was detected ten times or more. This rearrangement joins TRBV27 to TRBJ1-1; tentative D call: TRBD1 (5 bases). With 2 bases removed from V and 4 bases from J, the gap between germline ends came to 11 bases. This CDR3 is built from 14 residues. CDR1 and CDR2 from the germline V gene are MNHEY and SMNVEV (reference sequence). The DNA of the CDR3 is TGTGCCAGCAGTTTAGGGGGATGGGGCACTGAAGCTTTCTTT. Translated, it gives CASSLGGWGTEAFF.

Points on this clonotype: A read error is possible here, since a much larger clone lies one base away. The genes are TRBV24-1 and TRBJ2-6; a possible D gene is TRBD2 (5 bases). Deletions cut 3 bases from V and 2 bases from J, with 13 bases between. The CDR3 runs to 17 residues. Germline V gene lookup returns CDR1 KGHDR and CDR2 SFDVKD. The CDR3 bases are TGTGCCACCAGTGATCCTAGCCCCGGGGCTGGGGCCAACGTCCTGACTTTC. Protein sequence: CATSDPSPGAGANVLTF.

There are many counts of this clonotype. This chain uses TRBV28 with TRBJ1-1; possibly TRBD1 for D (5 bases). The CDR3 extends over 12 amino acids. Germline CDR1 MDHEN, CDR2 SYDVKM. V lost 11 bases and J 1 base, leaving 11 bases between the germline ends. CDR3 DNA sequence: TGTGCCTTAAGGGGCACGAACACTGAAGCTTTCTTT. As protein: CALRGTNTEAFF.

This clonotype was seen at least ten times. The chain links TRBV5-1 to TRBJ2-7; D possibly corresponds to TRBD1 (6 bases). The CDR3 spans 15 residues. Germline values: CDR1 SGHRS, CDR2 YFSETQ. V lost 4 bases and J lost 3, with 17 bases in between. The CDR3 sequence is CASSPSTGHVYEQYF. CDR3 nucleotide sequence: TGCGCCAGCAGCCCCTCTACGGGACACGTCTACGAGCAGTACTTC.

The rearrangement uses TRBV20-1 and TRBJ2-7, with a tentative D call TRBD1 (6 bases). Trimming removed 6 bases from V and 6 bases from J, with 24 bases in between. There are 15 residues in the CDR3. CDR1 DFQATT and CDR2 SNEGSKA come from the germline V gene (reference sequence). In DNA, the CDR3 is TGCAGTGCCAGCCGGGACACAACCCTCGAGAGCGAGCAGTACTTC. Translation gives CSASRDTTLESEQYF.

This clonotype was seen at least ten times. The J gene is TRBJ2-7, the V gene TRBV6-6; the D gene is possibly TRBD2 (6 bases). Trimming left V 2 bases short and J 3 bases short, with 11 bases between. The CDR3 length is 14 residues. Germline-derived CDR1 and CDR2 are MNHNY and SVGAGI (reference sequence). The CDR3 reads CASSYIGGDYEQYF. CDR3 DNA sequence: TGTGCCAGCAGTTACATTGGCGGGGACTACGAGCAGTACTTC.

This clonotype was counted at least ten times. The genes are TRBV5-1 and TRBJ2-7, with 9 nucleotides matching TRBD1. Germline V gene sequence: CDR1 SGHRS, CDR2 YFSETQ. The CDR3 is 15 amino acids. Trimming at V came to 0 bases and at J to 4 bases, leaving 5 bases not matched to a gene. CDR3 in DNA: TGCGCCAGCAGCTTGGGGGGGACAGGGTCATACGAGCAGTACTTC. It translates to CASSLGGTGSYEQYF.

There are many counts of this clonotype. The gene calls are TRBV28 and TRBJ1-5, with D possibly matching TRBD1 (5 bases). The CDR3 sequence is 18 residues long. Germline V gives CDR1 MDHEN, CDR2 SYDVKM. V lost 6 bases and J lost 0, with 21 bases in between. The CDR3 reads CASSDPPRDSNSNQPQHF. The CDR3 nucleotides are TGTGCCAGCAGCGATCCCCCTCGGGACTCTAATAGCAATCAGCCCCAGCATTTT.

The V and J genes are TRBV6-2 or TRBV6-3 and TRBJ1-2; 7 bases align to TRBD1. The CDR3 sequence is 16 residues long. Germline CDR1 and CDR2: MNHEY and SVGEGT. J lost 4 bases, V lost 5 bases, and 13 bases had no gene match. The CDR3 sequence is CASSPRGGDSSYGYTF. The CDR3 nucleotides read TGTGCCAGCAGTCCTCGGGGTGGGGACAGTAGCTATGGCTACACCTTC.

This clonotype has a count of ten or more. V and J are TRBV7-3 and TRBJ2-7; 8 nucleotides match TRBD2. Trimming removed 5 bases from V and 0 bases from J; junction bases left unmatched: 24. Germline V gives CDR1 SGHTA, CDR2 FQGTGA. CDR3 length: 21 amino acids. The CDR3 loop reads CASSGLAPRTLSSRSSYEQYF. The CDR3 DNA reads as TGTGCCAGCAGCGGACTAGCTCCTCGAACCCTCTCATCTAGAAGCTCCTACGAGCAGTACTTC.

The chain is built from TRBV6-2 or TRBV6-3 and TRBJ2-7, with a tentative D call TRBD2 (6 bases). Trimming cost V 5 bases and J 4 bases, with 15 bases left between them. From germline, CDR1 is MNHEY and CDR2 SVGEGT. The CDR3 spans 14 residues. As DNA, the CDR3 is TGTGCCAGCAGTGGGACTGGCGATTTGTACGAGCAGTACTTC. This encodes CASSGTGDLYEQYF.

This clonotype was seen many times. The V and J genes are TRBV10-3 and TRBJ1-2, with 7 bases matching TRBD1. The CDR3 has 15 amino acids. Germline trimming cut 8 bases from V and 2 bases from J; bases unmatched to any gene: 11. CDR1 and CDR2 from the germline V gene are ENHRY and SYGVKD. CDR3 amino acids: CAIARGETLNYGYTF. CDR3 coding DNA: TGTGCCATCGCCAGGGGGGAAACCCTCAACTATGGCTACACCTTC.

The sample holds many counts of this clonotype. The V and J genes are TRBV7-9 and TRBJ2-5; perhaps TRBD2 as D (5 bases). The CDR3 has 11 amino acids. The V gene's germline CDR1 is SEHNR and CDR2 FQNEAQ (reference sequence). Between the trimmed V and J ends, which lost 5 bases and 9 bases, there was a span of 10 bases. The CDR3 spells CASSRGAAQYF. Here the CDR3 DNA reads TGTGCCAGCAGCCGGGGTGCAGCCCAGTACTTC.

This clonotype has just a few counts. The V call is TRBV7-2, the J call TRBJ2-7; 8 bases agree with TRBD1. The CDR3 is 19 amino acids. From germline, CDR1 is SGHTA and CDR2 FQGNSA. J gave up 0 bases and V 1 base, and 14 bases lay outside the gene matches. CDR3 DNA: TGTGCCAGCAGCTTAGAATTTGGACAGGGATACCTACCCTCCTACGAGCAGTACTTC. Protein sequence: CASSLEFGQGYLPSYEQYF.

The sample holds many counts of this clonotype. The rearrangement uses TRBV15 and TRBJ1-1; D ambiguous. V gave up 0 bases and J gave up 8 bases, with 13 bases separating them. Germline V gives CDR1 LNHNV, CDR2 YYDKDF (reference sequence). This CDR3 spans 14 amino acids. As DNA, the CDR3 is TGTGCCACCAGCAGAGATCCGGTCCTCATCGAAGCTTTCTTT. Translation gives CATSRDPVLIEAFF.

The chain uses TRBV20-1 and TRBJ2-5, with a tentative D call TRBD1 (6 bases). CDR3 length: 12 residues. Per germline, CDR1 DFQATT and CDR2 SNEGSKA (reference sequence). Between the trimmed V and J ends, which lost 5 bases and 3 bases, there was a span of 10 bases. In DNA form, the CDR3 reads TGCAGTGCTTCCGGGACAAAAGAGACCCAGTACTTC. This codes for CSASGTKETQYF.

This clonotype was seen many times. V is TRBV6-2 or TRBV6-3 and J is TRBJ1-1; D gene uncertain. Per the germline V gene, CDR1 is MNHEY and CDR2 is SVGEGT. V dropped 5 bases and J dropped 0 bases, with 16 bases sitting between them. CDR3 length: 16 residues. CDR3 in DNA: TGTGCCAGCAGTCTATCCCTTGCTGATATGAACACTGAAGCTTTCTTT. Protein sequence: CASSLSLADMNTEAFF.

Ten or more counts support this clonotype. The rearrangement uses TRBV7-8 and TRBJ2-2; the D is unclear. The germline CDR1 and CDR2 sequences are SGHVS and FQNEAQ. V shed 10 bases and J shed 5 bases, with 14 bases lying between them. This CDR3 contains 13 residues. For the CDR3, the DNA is TGTGCCACGCTCCATTTTGGGACCGGGGAGCTGTTTTTT. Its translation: CATLHFGTGELFF.

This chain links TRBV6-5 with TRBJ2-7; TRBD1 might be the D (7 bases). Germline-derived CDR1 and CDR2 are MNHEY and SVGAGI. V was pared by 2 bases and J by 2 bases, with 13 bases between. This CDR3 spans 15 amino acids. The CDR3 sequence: CASSYQGGRAYEQYF. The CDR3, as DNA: TGTGCCAGCAGTTACCAGGGGGGACGGGCCTACGAGCAGTACTTC.

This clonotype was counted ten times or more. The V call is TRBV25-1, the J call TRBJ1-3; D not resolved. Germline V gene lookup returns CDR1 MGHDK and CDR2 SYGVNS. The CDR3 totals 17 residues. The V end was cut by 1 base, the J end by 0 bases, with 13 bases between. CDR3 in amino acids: CASSELSSRLSGNTIYF. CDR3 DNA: TGTGCCAGCAGTGAATTAAGTAGCAGACTCTCTGGAAACACCATATATTTT.

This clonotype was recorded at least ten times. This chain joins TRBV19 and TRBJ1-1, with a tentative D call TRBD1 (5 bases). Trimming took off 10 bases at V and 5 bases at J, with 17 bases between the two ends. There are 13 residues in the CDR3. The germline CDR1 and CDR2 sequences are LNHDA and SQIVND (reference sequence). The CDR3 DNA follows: TGTGCCACGAGGACGGGACGTGAGACTGAAGCTTTCTTT. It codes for CATRTGRETEAFF.